The T cell receptor beta chain described here comes from a study of beta chain features in type 1 diabetes. Of note for this clone: As yet, its antigen is unknown.

The CDR3 totals 13 residues. Germline trimming cut 4 bases from V and 7 bases from J; bases unmatched to any gene: 2. Germline lookup yields CDR1 SGHRS and CDR2 YFSETQ. General observations from the study: In all four CD4+ subsets, TCRB CDR3 length was significantly, moderately reduced in type 1 diabetes. cDNA-based sequencing might over-represent cells highly expressing TCR.

Of the isolated RNA, all was reverse transcribed, and so the sequenced material was expressed TCRB transcripts. This table comes from immunoSEQ multiplex PCR, and its TCRdb copy is limited to in-frame clones, with some not included. In the table there are approximately 300,000 clones, 11% of which are singletons. The chain uses TRBV5-1 and TRBJ1-5, with 10 bases aligning to TRBD1. Sequenced sample: naive CD4+ T cells from blood. This TCR derives from a woman aged 30 to 39 in good health. CDR3 bases: TGCGCCAGCAGCCTGGGACAGGGGCAGCCCCAGCATTTT. Protein: CASSLGQGQPQHF.